Presented here are 27 T cell receptor beta chains from one specimen sequenced in a study of T cell responses to AZD1222 COVID-19 vaccine. Profiling relied on immunoSEQ multiplex PCR, and the TCRdb table lists in-frame clones only, not all of them. Of approximately 150,000 clones in the sample, roughly 90% are singletons; the top ten hold under 3.5%. This specimen was peripheral blood, taken on day 0 of AZD1222 vaccination. The receptors were gathered from an adult in good health.

The chain carries TRBV7-3 and TRBJ1-1; 8 nucleotides line up with TRBD1. The junction had 9 bases not matched to a gene; V was cut back by 5 bases and J by 7 bases. Per germline, CDR1 SGHTA and CDR2 FQGTGA. The CDR3 has 14 amino acids. The CDR3 loop reads CASSPQPGGFEAFF. DNA of the CDR3: TGTGCCAGCAGCCCTCAGCCAGGGGGCTTTGAAGCTTTCTTT.

The chain recombines TRBV11-2 with TRBJ2-1, with 10 positions matching TRBD1. Trimming cost V 5 bases and J 10 bases; bases outside gene matches: 17. The CDR3 has 17 residues. The germline gives CDR1 SGHAT, CDR2 FQNNGV. CDR3 DNA: TGTGCCAGCAGCCCCAACCCGACAGGGGGCCGAAGGAACGAGCAGTTCTTC. The encoded protein is CASSPNPTGGRRNEQFF.

The chain combines TRBV4-3 with TRBJ1-4, with D maybe TRBD1 (6 bases). The CDR3 contains 19 residues. V lost 4 bases and J lost 4, with 25 bases in between. The germline V gene has CDR1 LGHNA and CDR2 YSLEER. CDR3 amino acids: CASSPHRAKFRGFNEKLFF. DNA for the CDR3: TGCGCCAGCAGCCCACACCGTGCAAAGTTCAGGGGCTTTAATGAAAAACTGTTTTTT.

V is TRBV7-2 and J is TRBJ1-5, with a tentative D call TRBD1 (5 bases). V was shortened by 2 bases and J by 1 base, with 12 bases between the two germline ends. Germline V gives CDR1 SGHTA, CDR2 FQGNSA. This CDR3 has 16 residues. The DNA of the CDR3 is TGTGCCAGCAGCTTATATGCGACAGCGAGCAATCAGCCCCAGCATTTT. Its translation: CASSLYATASNQPQHF.

The gene calls are TRBV7-9 and TRBJ1-2; 10 bases map to TRBD1. CDR3 length equals 16 residues. CDR1 and CDR2 (germline): SEHNR, FQNEAQ (reference sequence). V shed 5 bases, J shed 0 bases, and the junction held 6 bases outside the gene matches. The chain's CDR3 is CASSPGQGTTNYGYTF. Written as DNA, the CDR3 is TGTGCCAGCAGCCCGGGACAGGGGACCACTAACTATGGCTACACCTTC.

The table lists this clone with a count of one. CDR3 protein: CASSLAGGGYTF. Here the CDR3 DNA reads TGTGCCAGCAGCTTAGCCGGGGGAGGCTACACCTTC. The chain recombines TRBV7-9 with TRBJ1-2; D possibly corresponds to TRBD1 (5 bases). The CDR3 contains 12 residues. Looked up from germline, CDR1 is SEHNR and CDR2 is FQNEAQ (reference sequence). V dropped 0 bases and J dropped 8 bases, with 7 bases sitting between them.

The chain has TRBV5-6 and TRBJ1-4; D is possibly TRBD1 (6 bases). The length of the CDR3 is 16 residues. Trimming cost V 0 bases and J 5 bases, with 14 bases left between them. Germline V gene lookup returns CDR1 SGHDT and CDR2 YYEEEE. CDR3 loop: CASSLELRGGNEKLFF. The CDR3 DNA sequence: TGTGCCAGCAGCTTGGAACTCAGGGGAGGGAATGAAAAACTGTTTTTT. Based on the CDR3 plus reference TRBV5-6 and TRBJ1-4, the full variable domain is DAGVTQSPTHLIKTRGQQVTLRCSPKSGHDTVSWYQQALGQGPQFIFQYYEEEERQRGNFPDRFSGHQFPNYSSELNVNALLLGDSALYLCASSLELRGGNEKLFFGSGTQLSVL.

V is TRBV9 and J is TRBJ2-2, with 10 bases identical to TRBD1. V gave up 3 bases and J gave up 4 bases; unmatched junction bases: 18. Germline V gene sequence: CDR1 SGDLS, CDR2 YYNGEE. This CDR3 contains 20 residues. The CDR3 spells CASSAEITLTGGLSTGELFF. The CDR3 DNA is TGTGCCAGCAGCGCCGAAATCACCCTGACAGGGGGCTTGAGCACCGGGGAGCTGTTTTTT. Using reference TRBV9 and TRBJ2-2 for the parts outside the CDR3, the full variable domain is DSGVTQTPKHLITATGQRVTLRCSPRSGDLSVYWYQQSLDQGLQFLIQYYNGEERAKGNILERFSAQQFPDLHSELNLSSLELGDSALYFCASSAEITLTGGLSTGELFFGEGSRLTVL.

This sequence joins TRBV7-9 and TRBJ2-5; tentative D call: TRBD1 (5 bases). Germline-derived CDR1 and CDR2 are SEHNR and FQNEAQ (reference sequence). The length of the CDR3 is 15 residues. V was clipped by 5 bases and J by 3 bases, with 16 bases between them. The CDR3 spells CASSPGDVREETQYF. Written as DNA, the CDR3 is TGTGCCAGCAGCCCCGGCGACGTCAGGGAAGAGACCCAGTACTTC.

The chain joins TRBV15 to TRBJ2-3; 10 bases are a match to TRBD2. Losses at the gene ends were 1 base for V and 0 bases for J; bases not matched to a gene: 7. The CDR3 consists of 18 residues. Germline V gives CDR1 LNHNV, CDR2 YYDKDF (reference sequence). The CDR3 DNA is TGTGCCACCAGCAGAGGACTAGCGGGTCGTGCTAGCACAGATACGCAGTATTTT. This codes for CATSRGLAGRASTDTQYF.

This clone was detected only once. The V and J genes are TRBV11-3 and TRBJ1-1; D call uncertain. The CDR3 sequence is 13 residues long. Germline CDR1 reads SGHNT; CDR2 reads YENEEA. V dropped 4 bases and J dropped 2 bases, with 8 bases sitting between them. The CDR3 sequence is CASSWAGNTEAFF. The CDR3 DNA reads TGTGCCAGCAGCTGGGCCGGCAACACTGAAGCTTTCTTT.

CDR3: CASSRGQGAAFF. The CDR3 DNA reads TGTGCCAGCAGCAGGGGACAGGGGGCAGCTTTCTTT. The chain links TRBV6-2 or TRBV6-3 to TRBJ1-1; 12 bases align to TRBD1. The ends lost 6 bases at V and 10 bases at J; junction bases unmatched: 3. Looked up from germline, CDR1 is MNHEY and CDR2 is SVGEGT. The CDR3 has 12 amino acids.

This clone was seen a single time. This chain joins TRBV4-1 and TRBJ2-6, with D tentatively TRBD2 (5 bases). The CDR3 totals 16 residues. Germline CDR1 is MGHRA and CDR2 is YSYEKL. V was clipped by 3 bases and J by 3 bases, with 12 bases between them. The CDR3 protein is CASSQTTVGGANVLTF. CDR3 nucleotide sequence: TGCGCCAGCAGCCAGACTACTGTAGGTGGGGCCAACGTCCTGACTTTC.

The chain employs TRBV28 and TRBJ1-1, with 7 nucleotides matching TRBD1. CDR3 length: 14 residues. V shed 5 bases and J 6 bases; nucleotides not matched to a gene: 9. The germline gives CDR1 MDHEN, CDR2 SYDVKM. The CDR3: CASSPRTGDAEAFF. DNA for the CDR3: TGTGCCAGCAGTCCTCGCACAGGGGACGCTGAAGCTTTCTTT. Complete variable domain (other parts from reference TRBV28 and TRBJ1-1): DVKVTQSSRYLVKRTGEKVFLECVQDMDHENMFWYRQDPGLGLRLIYFSYDVKMKEKGDIPEGYSVSREKKERFSLILESASTNQTSMYLCASSPRTGDAEAFFGQGTRLTVV.

The V and J genes are TRBV4-2 and TRBJ2-4; D possibly matches TRBD1 or TRBD2 (6 bases each). Germline V gene data show CDR1 as LGHNA and CDR2 as YNFKEQ. V was trimmed by 0 bases and J by 6 bases, leaving 12 bases between them. The CDR3 sequence is 15 residues long. The CDR3 here is CASSQDRGPGNIQYF. For the CDR3, the DNA is TGTGCCAGCAGCCAAGATCGGGGGCCGGGAAACATTCAGTACTTC.

The chain employs TRBV7-2 and TRBJ1-4, with D uncertain. V lost 1 base and J 5 bases, leaving 8 bases between the germline ends. Per the germline V gene, CDR1 is SGHTA and CDR2 is FQGNSA. There are 14 residues in the CDR3. The CDR3 DNA is TGTGCCAGCAGCTTAGAAGGCTGGAATGAAAAACTGTTTTTT. It encodes CASSLEGWNEKLFF.

The chain carries TRBV9 and TRBJ2-1; 11 nucleotides match TRBD2. The CDR3 has 17 residues. Trimming cost V 4 bases and J 3 bases; bases outside gene matches: 9. The V gene's germline CDR1 is SGDLS and CDR2 YYNGEE. The CDR3 region has the DNA TGTGCCAGCAGCACAGCTCCGACTAGCGGGAACTACAATGAGCAGTTCTTC. Translated, it gives CASSTAPTSGNYNEQFF.

Only one count was recorded for this clone. V and J are TRBV20-1 and TRBJ2-3, with no clear D. V dropped 3 bases and J dropped 0 bases, with 13 bases sitting between them. The CDR3 has 15 amino acids. Germline-derived CDR1 and CDR2 are DFQATT and SNEGSKA (reference sequence). The CDR3 nucleotides are TGCAGTGCTAGTTCCCTTTCGACCAGCACAGATACGCAGTATTTT. Its translation: CSASSLSTSTDTQYF.

This chain connects TRBV4-1 to TRBJ2-1, with 12 bases aligning to TRBD2. The V segment lost 4 bases and the J segment 6 bases; nucleotides outside the gene matches: 7. Per the germline V gene, CDR1 is MGHRA and CDR2 is YSYEKL. The CDR3 spans 16 residues. The CDR3 region has the DNA TGCGCCAGCAGCCGGATGCTAGCGGGAGGGAGCAATGAGCAGTTCTTC. This gives the protein CASSRMLAGGSNEQFF.

This chain joins TRBV27 and TRBJ1-5; D possibly corresponds to TRBD1 (6 bases). CDR1 is MNHEY and CDR2 is SMNVEV in the germline V gene (reference sequence). The length of the CDR3 is 14 residues. V was shortened by 3 bases and J by 5 bases, with 11 bases between the two germline ends. CDR3 sequence reads: CASSFFSGDQPQHF. DNA for the CDR3: TGTGCCAGCAGTTTTTTTTCAGGGGATCAGCCCCAGCATTTT.

The rearrangement joins TRBV4-2 to TRBJ1-1; no firm D call. V was cut by 2 bases and J by 5 bases, with 12 bases left in between. This CDR3 is 14 amino acids long. Germline V CDR1 and CDR2: LGHNA, YNFKEQ. In DNA, the CDR3 is TGTGCCAGCAGCCAAAATATCTTGGGGACTGAAGCTTTCTTT. It translates to CASSQNILGTEAFF.

The genes are TRBV12-5 and TRBJ1-5, with 8 bases matching TRBD1. The CDR3 has 14 amino acids. Germline lookup yields CDR1 LGHNT and CDR2 FRNRAP. The V and J ends lost 7 bases and 7 bases, in that order; junction bases with no gene match: 9. The CDR3 nucleotides read TGTGCTAGTGCCCTTGGGCAGGGGGCGCAGCCCCAGCATTTT. Amino acids: CASALGQGAQPQHF. Filled out from reference TRBV12-5 and TRBJ1-5, the complete variable domain reads DARVTQTPRHKVTEMGQEVTMRCQPILGHNTVFWYRQTMMQGLELLAYFRNRAPLDDSGMPKDRFSAEMPDATLATLKIQPSEPRDSAVYFCASALGQGAQPQHFGDGTRLSIL.

The chain joins TRBV4-3 to TRBJ2-4, with TRBD2 matching 11 bases. Germline V gene lookup returns CDR1 LGHNA and CDR2 YSLEER. The CDR3 consists of 18 residues. V was pared by 0 bases and J by 0 bases, with 4 bases of the junction left unmatched. DNA for the CDR3: TGCGCCAGCAGCCAAGATCTTAGCGGGGGGGTAGCCAAAAACATTCAGTACTTC. Residues: CASSQDLSGGVAKNIQYF.

The CDR3 DNA reads TGTGCCAGCAGTTACTCGGCGACGGGGCTATCCACCTACGAGCAGTACTTC. Translation: CASSYSATGLSTYEQYF. J is TRBJ2-7 and V is TRBV6-2 or TRBV6-3; D may match TRBD1 or TRBD2 (5 bases each). The ends were cut back, 0 bases at V and 2 bases at J, with 17 bases in the middle. The CDR3 covers 17 residues. CDR1 is MNHEY and CDR2 is SVGEGT in the germline V gene.

This chain connects TRBV4-3 to TRBJ1-2; 11 bases agree with TRBD1. V lost 4 bases and J lost 4; bases outside the gene matches: 8. There are 16 residues in the CDR3. Germline V gene data show CDR1 as LGHNA and CDR2 as YSLEER. The CDR3 bases are TGCGCCAGCAGCCTAACCACCGGGACAGGGGGCTATGGCTACACCTTC. This encodes CASSLTTGTGGYGYTF.

This clone has only a few counts. This rearrangement joins TRBV25-1 to TRBJ1-2; D uncertain. Germline CDR1 MGHDK, CDR2 SYGVNS. V lost 7 bases and J 4 bases, leaving 7 bases between the germline ends. This CDR3 comprises 11 residues. CDR3 region: CASTSFYGYTF. In DNA, the CDR3 is TGTGCCAGCACCAGCTTCTATGGCTACACCTTC.

The gene calls are TRBV13 and TRBJ1-1, with TRBD1 matching 8 bases. The trim removed 4 bases at V and 0 bases at J, leaving 10 bases unmatched. The CDR3 contains 17 residues. Germline V gene data show CDR1 as PRHDT and CDR2 as FYEKMQ (reference sequence). CDR3 nucleotide sequence: TGTGCCAGCAGCTCCACGGACAGGGCCCTAATGAACACTGAAGCTTTCTTT. Its translation: CASSSTDRALMNTEAFF.